This T cell receptor beta chain was observed in a study of T cell repertoires in cytomegalovirus infection (dated 2019 in TCRdb). Describing the broader study: The peptide stimulations were aimed at well-studied HLA-B-restricted epitopes as well as recently identified HLA-C-restricted CMV epitopes, whose presentation resists viral immunomodulation. Because public TCR beta signatures pointed to carriage of CMV infection together with the matching HLA type, the HLA type of each donor mattered for the analysis. Beyond this particular receptor, the publication reports: In both this cohort and an independent cohort of 350 to 400 donors, the cumulative frequency of public TCR beta family members distinguished carriers of CMV infection plus the relevant HLA type. The ex vivo response was dominated by HLA-C-restricted CMV-specific TCR beta clonotypes, which also provided the single most frequent clonotype in two of eight donors.

The data were produced on an Illumina HiSeq 1500. TCRdb trimmed public reads at Q25 via fastp, called clones via MiXCR and kept in-frame beta chains. Rows with one shared CDR3 protein collapse into an entry with the most common genes and DNA. Across this sample there are some 900,000 distinct CDR3 sequences, with over 25% seen only once. The ten largest account for 12% of the sample. For this chain, trimming is 4 bases at the V end and 0 bases at the J end, and the number of junction bases without a gene match is 10. From cysteine to phenylalanine, the CDR3 is 18 amino acids long. Only CDR3 DNA is held: 54 bases, read in frame from base 1. In the germline V gene, CDR1 corresponds to MRHNA and CDR2 to SNTAGT. This clonotype was seen a few times. Its cognate antigen has yet to be identified. It has no much larger one-base neighbor in the sample; base qualities were not kept. What this sample's treatment or condition label stands for: in vitro stimulation with specific CMV peptide epitopes to enrich CMV-specific T cells.

Recombination joined TRBV6-4 with TRBJ2-1, with 9 middle bases fitting TRBD2. This specimen was cultured CD8+ T cells from PBMCs, taken from culture after CMV antigen stimulation. The clonotype originates from a human donor in good health (CMV status not recorded). Some clones in this sample may be carry-over from other donors' samples. The CDR3 protein is CASSGFGSGGSSYNEQFF. The sequenced DNA: TGTGCCAGCAGTGGGTTCGGGAGCGGGGGGAGCTCCTACAATGAGCAGTTCTTC.